This T cell receptor beta chain appears in the sequencing data of a study of blood T cell repertoires in COVID-19 (dated by TCRdb to 2019 to 2021). Notes on the research overall: Collaborator samples came from the United States, Italy and Spain and covered acute and convalescent phases of COVID-19. The prospective study material was composed of cDNA or gDNA derived from T cells, B-cell-depleted T cells, or PBMCs. The dataset comprised deeply sampled blood TCRbeta repertoires from subjects exposed to, actively infected with, or recovered from COVID-19. A freely available public database, intended as a resource for researchers studying the immune response to SARS-CoV-2, is where the repertoires were released. The samples were drawn from two sources: the first 160 participants of the ongoing ImmuneRACE study, and 1,200 or so subjects contributed by 6 global collaborators. Sample metadata almost always included a de-identified subject ID, COVID-19 status, age in years and sex. Where available, HLA class I and class II types were taken from metadata supplied by the sample provider and were not determined by assay-based typing.

With respect to this clone: The antigen it binds to is not known. Base qualities are missing; no much larger clone stands one base away.

Whole blood was collected in K2EDTA tubes by collaborating institutions according to the institutions' own protocols. For TCRbeta analysis, collaborator samples were shipped as frozen whole blood, as isolated PBMCs, or as DNA extracted from either sample type. Findings and caveats that apply to the study as a whole: Clinical and demographic metadata were provided uncurated, with the amount varying by source and participant.

TCRbeta CDR3 regions were amplified from genomic DNA using the immunoSEQ Assay, a bias-controlled multiplex PCR. Per the source publication's procedure: The number of nucleated cells in each sample was estimated from the amplification of reference gene primers within the assay. To quantify the absolute abundance of each unique TCRbeta CDR3 rearrangement, sequence reads were collapsed and filtered. For each sample, productive Simpson clonality was calculated as the square root of Simpson's diversity index across productive rearrangements. What TCRdb holds here is the immuneACCESS table cut down to in-frame rearrangements. Part of the clones is not present; checked against another copy, under half of the missing clones reflect an unresolved V gene, and the others are unexplained. The V and J calls and the clone size are those of that table, but D and trimming were determined from the DNA. The sample has approximately 180,000 clones on record, roughly 79% of them singletons. The ten most abundant clones make up roughly 28% of the sample.

The CDR3 starts with the cysteine, ends with the phenylalanine, and has 16 residues. Just CDR3 DNA is preserved here, 48 bases in frame from base 1. For this chain, trimming is 4 bases at the V end and 0 bases at the J end, and the number of junction bases without a gene match is 7. CDR1 MNHEY and CDR2 SMNVEV were looked up in the germline V gene (reference sequence). Recombination linked TRBV27 to TRBJ1-2, with TRBD1 matching 8 junction bases. The source material was peripheral blood. This sequence was found in a woman aged 70-85 years with acute or convalescent COVID-19. The CDR3 loop reads CASSSQRTGTNYGYTF. The nucleotide sequence reads TGTGCCAGCAGTTCACAACGGACAGGGACTAACTATGGCTACACCTTC.